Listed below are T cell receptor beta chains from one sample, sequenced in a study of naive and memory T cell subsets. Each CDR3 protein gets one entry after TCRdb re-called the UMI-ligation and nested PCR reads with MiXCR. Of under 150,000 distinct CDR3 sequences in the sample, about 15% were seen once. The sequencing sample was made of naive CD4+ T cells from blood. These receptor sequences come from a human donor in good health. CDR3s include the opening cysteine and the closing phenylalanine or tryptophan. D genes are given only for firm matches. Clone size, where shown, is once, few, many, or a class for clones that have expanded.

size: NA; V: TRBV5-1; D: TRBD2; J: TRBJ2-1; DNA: TGCGCCAGCAGCTTGCGTTCTAGCGGGAGTAGCGATGAGCAGTTCTTC; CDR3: CASSLRSSGSSDEQFF
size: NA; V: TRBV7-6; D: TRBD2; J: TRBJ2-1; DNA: TGTGCCAGCAGCTTAGCGTTCGGGAGGCTTGTTGAGCAGTTCTTC; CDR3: CASSLAFGRLVEQFF
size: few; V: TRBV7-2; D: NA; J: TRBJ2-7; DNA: TGTGCCAGCAGCTCCCCCCCCGTCCTACCGCAGTACTTC; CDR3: CASSSPPVLPQYF
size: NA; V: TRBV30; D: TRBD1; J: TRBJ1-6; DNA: TGTGCCTGGAGTGTAATGCGGACAGGGAGCTCCTATAATTCACCCCTCCACTTT; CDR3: CAWSVMRTGSSYNSPLHF
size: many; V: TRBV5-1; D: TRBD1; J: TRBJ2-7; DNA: TGCGCCAGCAGCTTGGGGCAGGGGGCGACCTACGAGCAGTACTTC; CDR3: CASSLGQGATYEQYF
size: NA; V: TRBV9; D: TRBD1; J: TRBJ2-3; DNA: TGTGCCAGCAGCGAAAGACAGGGGGCGATGGCCACAGATACGCAGTATTTT; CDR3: CASSERQGAMATDTQYF
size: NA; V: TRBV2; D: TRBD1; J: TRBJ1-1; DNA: TGTGCCAGCACTGAACAGGGGGTGGGGACTGAAGCTTTCTTT; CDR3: CASTEQGVGTEAFF
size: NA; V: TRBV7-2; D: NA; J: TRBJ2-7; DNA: TGTGCCAGCAGCTTAGCGTCGGACCAATACTCCTTCTACGAGCAGTACTTC; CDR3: CASSLASDQYSFYEQYF
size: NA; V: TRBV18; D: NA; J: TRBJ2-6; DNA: TGTGCCAGCTCACCACAGAAAGGCGGCTCTGGGGCCAACGTCCTGACTTTC; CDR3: CASSPQKGGSGANVLTF
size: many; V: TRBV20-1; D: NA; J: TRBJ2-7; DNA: TGCAGTGCTAGAGATGAGGGGGACTTCGCCTCCTACGAGCAGTACTTC; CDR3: CSARDEGDFASYEQYF
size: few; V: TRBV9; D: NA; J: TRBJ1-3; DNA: TGTGCCAGCAGCGTAGAAAGCGGGGGATACTCTGGAAACACCATATATTTT; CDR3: CASSVESGGYSGNTIYF
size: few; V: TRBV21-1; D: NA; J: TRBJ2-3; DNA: TGTGCCAGCCCCAAGGGAGGTACAGATACGCAGTATTTT; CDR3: CASPKGGTDTQYF
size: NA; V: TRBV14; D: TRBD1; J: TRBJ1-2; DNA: TGTGCCAGCAGCCAAGACACCGACAGGGAAGGCTACACCTTC; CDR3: CASSQDTDREGYTF
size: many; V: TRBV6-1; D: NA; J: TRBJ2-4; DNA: TGTGCCAGCAGTGGAGGCCTCGAAAACATTCAGTACTTC; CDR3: CASSGGLENIQYF
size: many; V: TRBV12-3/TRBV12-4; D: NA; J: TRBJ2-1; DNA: TGTGCCAGCAGCCCCCCGGGGAGCTCCTACAATGAGCAGTTCTTC; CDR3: CASSPPGSSYNEQFF
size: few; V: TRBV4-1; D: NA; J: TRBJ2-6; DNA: TGCGCCAGCAGTATTCAACCCTCTGGGGCCAACGTCCTGACTTTC; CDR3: CASSIQPSGANVLTF
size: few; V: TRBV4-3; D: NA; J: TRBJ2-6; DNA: TGCGCCAGCAGCCAAGATCTCCACAAGGGGAGGTGGGCCAACGTCCTGACTTTC; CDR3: CASSQDLHKGRWANVLTF
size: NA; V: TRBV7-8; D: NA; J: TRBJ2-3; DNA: TGTGCCAGCAGCTCAGGGGTCGCGAGGTCTGATACGCAGTATTTT; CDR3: CASSSGVARSDTQYF
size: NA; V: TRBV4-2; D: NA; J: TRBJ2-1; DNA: TGTGCCAGCAGCCAAGAAACTAGAGGGCGCAATGAGCAGTTCTTC; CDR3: CASSQETRGRNEQFF
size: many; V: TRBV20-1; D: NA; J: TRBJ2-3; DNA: TGCAGTGCTCCCTCTGGGACAGATACGCAGTATTTT; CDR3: CSAPSGTDTQYF
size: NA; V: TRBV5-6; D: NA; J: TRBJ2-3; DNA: TGTGCCAGCGGGACATTCGAAACAGATACGCAGTATTTT; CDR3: CASGTFETDTQYF
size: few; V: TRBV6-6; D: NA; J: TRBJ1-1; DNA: TGTGCCAGCAGTTACTTCCGGCTCGGACCTAACACTGAAGCTTTCTTT; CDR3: CASSYFRLGPNTEAFF
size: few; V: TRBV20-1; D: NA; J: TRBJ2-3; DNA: TGCAGTGCTCATAGGCCCCTTACAGGAGATACGCAGTATTTT; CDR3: CSAHRPLTGDTQYF
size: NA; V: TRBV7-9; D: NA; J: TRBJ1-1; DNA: TGTGCCAGCAGTTATGTCAGGGGAAGAACTGAAGCTTTCTTT; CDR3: CASSYVRGRTEAFF
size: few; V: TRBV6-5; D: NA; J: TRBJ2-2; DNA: TGTGCCAGCAGTTACCTGGCCGCGGGTACCGGGGAGCTGTTTTTT; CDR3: CASSYLAAGTGELFF
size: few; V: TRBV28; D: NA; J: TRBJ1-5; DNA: TGTGCCAGCAGGGCCCCAGGGAGAACCTTCTCTGATGGCAATCAGCCCCAGCATTTT; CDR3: CASRAPGRTFSDGNQPQHF
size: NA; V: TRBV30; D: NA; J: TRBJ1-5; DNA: TGTGCCTGGAGCATCTCCAAATATCAGCCCCAGCATTTT; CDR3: CAWSISKYQPQHF
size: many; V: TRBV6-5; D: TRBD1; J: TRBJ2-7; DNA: TGTGCCAGCAGTTACTCGAACCGGGACAGGGGCAAAGGGGAGTACTTC; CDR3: CASSYSNRDRGKGEYF
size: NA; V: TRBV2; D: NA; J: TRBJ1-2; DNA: TGTGCCAGCACCATCCTATGGGACACGGTCTCCGGGGAGGATGGCTACACCTTC; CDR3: CASTILWDTVSGEDGYTF
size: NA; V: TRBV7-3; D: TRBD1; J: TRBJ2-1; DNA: TGTGCCAGCAGCACTCCAGGGGGCACTGAGCAGTTCTTC; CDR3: CASSTPGGTEQFF
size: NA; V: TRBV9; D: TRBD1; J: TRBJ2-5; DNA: TGTGCCAGCAGCGTAGCCGGGACAGGGGATGAGACCCAGTACTTC; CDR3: CASSVAGTGDETQYF
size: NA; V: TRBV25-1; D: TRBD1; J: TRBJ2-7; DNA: TGTGCCAGCAGTGAGGGACAGGGGATCGAGCAGTACTTC; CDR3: CASSEGQGIEQYF
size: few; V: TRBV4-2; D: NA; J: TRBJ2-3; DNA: TGTGCCAGCAGCCAAGATCTGGCTAGCGCAGATACGCAGTATTTT; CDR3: CASSQDLASADTQYF
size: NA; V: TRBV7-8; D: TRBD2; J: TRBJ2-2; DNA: TGTGCCAGCAGCTTAGCGCGGGAGAGGAACACCGGGGAGCTGTTTTTT; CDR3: CASSLARERNTGELFF
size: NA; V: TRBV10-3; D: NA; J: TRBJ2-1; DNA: TGTGCCATCAGTGTCGGGCAGGGGCAGTTCTTC; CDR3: CAISVGQGQFF
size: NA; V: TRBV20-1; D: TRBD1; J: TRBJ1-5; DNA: TGCAGTGCCGAGGACAGGGGCGGTTGGCCCCAGCATTTT; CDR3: CSAEDRGGWPQHF
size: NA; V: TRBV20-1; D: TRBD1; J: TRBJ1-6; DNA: TGCAGTGCTAGATCCGGGACAGGGGATTTACCCCTCCACTTT; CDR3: CSARSGTGDLPLHF
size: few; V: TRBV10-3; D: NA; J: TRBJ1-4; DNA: TGTGCCATCCGGGGGGGATCTAATGAAAAACTGTTTTTT; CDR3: CAIRGGSNEKLFF
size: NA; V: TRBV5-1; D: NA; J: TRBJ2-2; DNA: TGCGCCAGCAGCTCCACAGAGGTCGGGGAGCTGTTTTTT; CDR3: CASSSTEVGELFF
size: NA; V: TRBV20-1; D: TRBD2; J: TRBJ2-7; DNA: TGCAGTGCTAGAGATTGGGGACTAGCGGGGCGTCGACGGGCCGACGAGCAGTACTTC; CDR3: CSARDWGLAGRRRADEQYF
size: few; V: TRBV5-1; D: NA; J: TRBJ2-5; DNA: TGCGCCAGCAGCTTGGCCCCCGCCCAAGAGACCCAGTACTTC; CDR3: CASSLAPAQETQYF
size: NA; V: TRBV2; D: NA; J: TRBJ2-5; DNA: TGTGCCAGCAGCCCCAGGGGCGGGGACTACCAAGAGACCCAGTACTTC; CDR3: CASSPRGGDYQETQYF
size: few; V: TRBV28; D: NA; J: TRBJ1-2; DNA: TGTGCCAGCAGTTTATTTGAGGGGACTAACTATGGCTACACCTTC; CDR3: CASSLFEGTNYGYTF
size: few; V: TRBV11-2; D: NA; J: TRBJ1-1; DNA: TGTGCCAGCAGCTTAGGGGGAAGGGTAGCTTTCTTT; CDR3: CASSLGGRVAFF
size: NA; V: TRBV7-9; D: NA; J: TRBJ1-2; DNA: TGTGCCAGCAGCTTAGCGCCGGCAGAAGGGGGCTACACCTTC; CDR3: CASSLAPAEGGYTF
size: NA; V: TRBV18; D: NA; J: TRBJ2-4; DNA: TGTGCCAGCTCACCAAGGGAGAGGGGAAACATTCAGTACTTC; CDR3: CASSPRERGNIQYF
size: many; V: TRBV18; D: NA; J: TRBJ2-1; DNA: TGTGCCAGCTCACGGCTAGCCGGGGACTACAATGAGCAGTTCTTC; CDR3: CASSRLAGDYNEQFF